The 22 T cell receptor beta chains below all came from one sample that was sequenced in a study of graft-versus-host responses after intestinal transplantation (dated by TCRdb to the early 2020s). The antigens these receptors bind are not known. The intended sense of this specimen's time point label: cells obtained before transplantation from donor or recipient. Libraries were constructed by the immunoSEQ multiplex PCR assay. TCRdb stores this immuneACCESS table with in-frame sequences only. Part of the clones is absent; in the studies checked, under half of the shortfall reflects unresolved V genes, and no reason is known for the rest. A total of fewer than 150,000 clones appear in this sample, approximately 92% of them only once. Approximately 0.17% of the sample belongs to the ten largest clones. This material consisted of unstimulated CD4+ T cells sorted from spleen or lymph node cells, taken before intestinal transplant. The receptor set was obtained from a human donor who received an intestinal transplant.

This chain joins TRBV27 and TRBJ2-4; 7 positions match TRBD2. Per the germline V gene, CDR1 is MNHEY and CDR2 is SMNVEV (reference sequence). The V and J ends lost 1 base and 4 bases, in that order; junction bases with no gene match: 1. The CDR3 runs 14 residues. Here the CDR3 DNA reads TGTGCCAGCAGTTTATTAGCGGGTAAAAACATTCAGTACTTC. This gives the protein CASSLLAGKNIQYF.

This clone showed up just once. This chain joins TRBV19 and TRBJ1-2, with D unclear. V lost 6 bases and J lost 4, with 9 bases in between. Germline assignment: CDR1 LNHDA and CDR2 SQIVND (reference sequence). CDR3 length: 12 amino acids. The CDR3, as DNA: TGTGCCAGTAGCGCCGACGGCTATGGCTACACCTTC. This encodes CASSADGYGYTF.

The CDR3 loop reads CASNTGYEQYF. The CDR3 DNA is TGTGCCAGCAATACAGGGTACGAGCAGTACTTC. The chain combines TRBV6-6 with TRBJ2-7, with D tentatively TRBD1 (6 bases). The germline CDR1 and CDR2 sequences are MNHNY and SVGAGI (reference sequence). V shed 7 bases and J shed 4 bases, with 8 bases lying between them. This CDR3 is built from 11 residues.

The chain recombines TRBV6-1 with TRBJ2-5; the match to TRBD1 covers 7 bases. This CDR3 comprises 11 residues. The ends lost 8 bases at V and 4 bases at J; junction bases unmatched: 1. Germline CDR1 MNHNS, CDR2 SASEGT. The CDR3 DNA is TGTGCCAGCCGACAGGGAGAGACCCAGTACTTC. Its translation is CASRQGETQYF.

The CDR3 DNA reads TGTGCCAGCTCACCAACCCCCGCCCATTATAGCAATCAGCCCCAGCATTTT. The encoded protein is CASSPTPAHYSNQPQHF. This sequence joins TRBV18 and TRBJ1-5; D ambiguous. The CDR3 is 17 amino acids. Trimming removed 2 bases at V and 0 bases at J, with 14 bases between. Germline lookup yields CDR1 KGHSH and CDR2 LQKENI.

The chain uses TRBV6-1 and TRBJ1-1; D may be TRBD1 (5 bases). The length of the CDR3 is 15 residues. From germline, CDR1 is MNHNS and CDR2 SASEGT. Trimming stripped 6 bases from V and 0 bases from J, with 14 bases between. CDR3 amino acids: CASRVTDSMNTEAFF. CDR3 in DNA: TGTGCCAGCAGAGTTACAGACAGTATGAACACTGAAGCTTTCTTT.

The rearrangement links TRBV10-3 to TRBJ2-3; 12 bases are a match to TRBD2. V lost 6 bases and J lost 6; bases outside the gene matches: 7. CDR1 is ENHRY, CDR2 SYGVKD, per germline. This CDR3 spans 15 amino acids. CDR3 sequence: CAIRETSGGWDTQYF. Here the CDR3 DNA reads TGTGCCATCAGGGAGACTAGCGGGGGCTGGGATACGCAGTATTTT.

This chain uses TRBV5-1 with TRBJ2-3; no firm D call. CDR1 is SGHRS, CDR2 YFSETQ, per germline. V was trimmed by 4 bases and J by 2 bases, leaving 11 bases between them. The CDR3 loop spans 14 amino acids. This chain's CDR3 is CASSPRTYTDTQYF. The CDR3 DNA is TGCGCCAGCAGCCCACGGACCTACACAGATACGCAGTATTTT.

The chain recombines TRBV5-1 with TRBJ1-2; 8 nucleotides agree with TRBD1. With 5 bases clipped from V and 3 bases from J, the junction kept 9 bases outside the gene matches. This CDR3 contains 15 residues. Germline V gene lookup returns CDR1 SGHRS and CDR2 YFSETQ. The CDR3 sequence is CASRDLTGGDYGYTF. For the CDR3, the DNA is TGCGCCAGCAGAGACCTAACAGGGGGTGACTATGGCTACACCTTC.

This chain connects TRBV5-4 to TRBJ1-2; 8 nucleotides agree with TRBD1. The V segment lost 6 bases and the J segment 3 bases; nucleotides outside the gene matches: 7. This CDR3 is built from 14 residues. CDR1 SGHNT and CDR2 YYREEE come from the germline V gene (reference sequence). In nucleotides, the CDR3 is TGTGCCAGCACCCCGACAGGGGTGGACTATGGCTACACCTTC. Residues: CASTPTGVDYGYTF.

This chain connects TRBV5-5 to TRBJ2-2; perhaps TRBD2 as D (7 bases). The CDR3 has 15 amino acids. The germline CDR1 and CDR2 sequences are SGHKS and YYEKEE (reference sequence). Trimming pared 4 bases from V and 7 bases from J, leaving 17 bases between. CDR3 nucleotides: TGTGCCAGCAGCCCCCGGGGGGCCGGGATCGGGGAGCTGTTTTTT. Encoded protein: CASSPRGAGIGELFF.

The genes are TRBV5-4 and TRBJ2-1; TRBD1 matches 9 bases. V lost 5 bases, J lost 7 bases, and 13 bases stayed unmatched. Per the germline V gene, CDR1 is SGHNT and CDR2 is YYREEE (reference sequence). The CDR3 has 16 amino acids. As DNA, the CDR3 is TGTGCCAGCAGTCTGGGGGGGGACAGGGCAAGGAATGAGCAGTTCTTC. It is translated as CASSLGGDRARNEQFF.

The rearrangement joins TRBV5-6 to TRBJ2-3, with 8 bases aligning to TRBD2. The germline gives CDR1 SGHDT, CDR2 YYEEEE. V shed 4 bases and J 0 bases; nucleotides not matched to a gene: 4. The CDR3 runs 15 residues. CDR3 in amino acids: CASSRGGGSTDTQYF. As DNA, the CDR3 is TGTGCCAGCAGCCGGGGGGGCGGTAGCACAGATACGCAGTATTTT.

CDR3 loop: CASSLLDTEAFF. DNA of the CDR3: TGTGCCAGCAGCTTATTGGACACTGAAGCTTTCTTT. V gene TRBV7-9 combines with J gene TRBJ1-1; no reliable D call. The CDR3 is 12 residues long. Germline CDR1 reads SEHNR; CDR2 reads FQNEAQ (reference sequence). Trimming removed 2 bases at V and 3 bases at J, with 4 bases between.

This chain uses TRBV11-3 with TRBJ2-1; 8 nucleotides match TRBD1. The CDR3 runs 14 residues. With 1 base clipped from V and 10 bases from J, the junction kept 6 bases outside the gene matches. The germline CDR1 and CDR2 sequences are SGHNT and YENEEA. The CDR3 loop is CASSLGRGRLEQFF. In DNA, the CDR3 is TGTGCCAGCAGCTTAGGCAGGGGGCGCCTGGAGCAGTTCTTC.

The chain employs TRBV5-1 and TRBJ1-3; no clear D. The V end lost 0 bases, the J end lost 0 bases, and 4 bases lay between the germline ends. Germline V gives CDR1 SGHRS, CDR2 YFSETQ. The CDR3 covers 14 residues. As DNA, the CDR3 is TGCGCCAGCAGCTTGGACAGCTCTGGAAACACCATATATTTT. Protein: CASSLDSSGNTIYF.

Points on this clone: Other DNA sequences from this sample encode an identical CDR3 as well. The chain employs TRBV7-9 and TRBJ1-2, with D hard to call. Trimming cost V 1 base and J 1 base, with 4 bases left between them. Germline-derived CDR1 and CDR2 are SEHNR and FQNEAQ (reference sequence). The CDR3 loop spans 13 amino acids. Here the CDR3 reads CASSLGGNYGYTF. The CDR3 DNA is TGTGCCAGCAGCTTAGGGGGTAACTATGGCTACACCTTC.

The CDR3 loop is CASSLVLRGELGYGYTF. The DNA of the CDR3 is TGCGCCAGCAGCTTGGTTTTACGCGGAGAACTCGGGTATGGCTACACCTTC. V and J are TRBV5-1 and TRBJ1-2; D ambiguous. From germline, CDR1 is SGHRS and CDR2 YFSETQ. Trimming cost V 0 bases and J 5 bases, with 20 bases left between them. The CDR3 totals 17 residues.

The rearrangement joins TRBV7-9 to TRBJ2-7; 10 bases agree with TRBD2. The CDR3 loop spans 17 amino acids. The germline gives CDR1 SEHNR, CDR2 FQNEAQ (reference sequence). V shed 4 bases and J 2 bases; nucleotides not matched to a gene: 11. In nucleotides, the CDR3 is TGTGCCAGCAGCTCCCGAGGGTTAACTAGCGGGACCTACGAGCAGTACTTC. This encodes CASSSRGLTSGTYEQYF.

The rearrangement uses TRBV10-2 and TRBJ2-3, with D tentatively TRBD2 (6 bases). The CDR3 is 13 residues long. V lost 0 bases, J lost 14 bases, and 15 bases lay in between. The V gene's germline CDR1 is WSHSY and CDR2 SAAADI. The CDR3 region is CASSESGGTGWYF. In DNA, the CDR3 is TGCGCCAGCAGTGAGTCGGGAGGAACGGGGTGGTATTTT.

Here the CDR3 DNA reads TGTGCCAGCAGGCGGGCCACTAGCTCCTATAATTCACCCCTCCACTTT. Its translation: CASRRATSSYNSPLHF. The genes are TRBV5-4 and TRBJ1-6; D unclear. V lost 5 bases to trimming and J lost 0 bases, with 12 bases between them. This CDR3 is built from 16 residues. From germline, CDR1 is SGHNT and CDR2 YYREEE (reference sequence). Full variable domain (missing parts from reference TRBV5-4 and TRBJ1-6): ETGVTQSPTHLIKTRGQQVTLRCSSQSGHNTVSWYQQALGQGPQFIFQYYREEENGRGNFPPRFSGLQFPNYSSELNVNALELDDSALYLCASRRATSSYNSPLHFGNGTRLTVT.

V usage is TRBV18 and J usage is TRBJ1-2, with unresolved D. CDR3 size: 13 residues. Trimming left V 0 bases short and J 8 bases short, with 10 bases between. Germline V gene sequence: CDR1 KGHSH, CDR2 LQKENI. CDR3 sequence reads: CASSPPPGFGYTF. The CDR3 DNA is TGTGCCAGCTCACCACCTCCCGGGTTCGGCTACACCTTC. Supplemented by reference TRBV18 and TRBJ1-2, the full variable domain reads NAGVMQNPRHLVRRRGQEARLRCSPMKGHSHVYWYRQLPEEGLKFMVYLQKENIIDESGMPKERFSAEFPKEGPSILRIQQVVRGDSAAYFCASSPPPGFGYTFGSGTRLTVV.